This T cell receptor (beta chain) appears in the sequencing data of a study of blood T cells in healthy people across ages. About this clonotype: Its cognate antigen is unknown.

Together with a sample-barcoded 5' primer, a J-beta primer mix was included in a second PCR lasting about 6 to 11 cycles. MiXCR, run by TCRdb on the 5' RACE reads, gives a single entry per CDR3 protein. The sample shows fewer than 800,000 distinct CDR3 sequences, more than 20% of them seen only once. General observations from the study: More naive CD4+ cells and higher diversity were found in long-lived than in aged donors.

This CDR3 spans 15 amino acids. V lost 6 bases, J lost 4 bases, and 9 bases stayed unmatched. Separately, the same data were catalogued under a study of T cells of mothers and their children.

Material for sequencing was blood. The chain is built from TRBV12-3 or TRBV12-4 and TRBJ1-1; the match to TRBD1 covers 9 bases. The TCR originated in a boy between 10 and 17 years old in good health. Here the CDR3 reads CASRPGQGIGTEAFF. The CDR3 nucleotides are TGTGCCAGCAGACCTGGACAGGGGATCGGCACTGAAGCTTTCTTT.